These 3 T cell receptor beta chains came from one sample sequenced in a study of Ad26.COV2.S vaccination and SARS-CoV-2 variants. Data came from immunoSEQ multiplex PCR; TCRdb stores just in-frame clones and leaves some out. This table holds 180,000 or so clones, around 90% found once. The specimen comprised peripheral blood, sampled after recovery from COVID-19. Every receptor here comes from a human donor who had recovered from COVID-19.

The rearrangement joins TRBV6-5 to TRBJ2-6; the D is unclear. Germline CDR1 reads MNHEY; CDR2 reads SVGAGI. The V end lost 6 bases, the J end lost 12 bases, and 18 bases lay between the germline ends. The CDR3 spans 14 residues. This CDR3 reads CASRGGSLPGVLTF. The CDR3 coding sequence is TGTGCCAGCAGGGGTGGATCGCTGCCTGGCGTCCTGACTTTC.

This chain uses TRBV5-8 with TRBJ1-1; TRBD1 agrees at 9 bases. J was trimmed by 10 bases and V by 1 base; bases with no gene match: 11. Germline values: CDR1 SGHTS, CDR2 YDEGEE. The CDR3 extends over 15 amino acids. The CDR3: CASSLWADRGFGAFF. The CDR3 nucleotides are TGTGCCAGCAGCTTGTGGGCGGACAGGGGATTTGGAGCTTTCTTT.

This sequence joins TRBV7-9 and TRBJ1-2; no clear D gene. The CDR3 has 14 residues. Germline assignment: CDR1 SEHNR and CDR2 FQNEAQ (reference sequence). Deletions cut 2 bases from V and 0 bases from J, with 7 bases between. The CDR3 sequence is CASSLQSSNYGYTF. DNA of the CDR3: TGTGCCAGCAGCTTACAGTCATCTAACTATGGCTACACCTTC.